A single sample gave rise to the 23 T cell receptor beta chains below, sequenced in a study of long-term antiretroviral therapy in people with HIV. immunoSEQ v3.0 was run at survey level. The protocol was immunoSEQ multiplex PCR, while the TCRdb copy is restricted to in-frame clones and leaves out a portion. Of 42,000 or so clones listed, about nine tenths are singletons. The sequences come from unsorted PBMCs, collected 0.1 years before starting antiretroviral therapy. These receptors were obtained from a woman aged 50 to 60 with HIV.

This clone was counted between two and nine times. This chain connects TRBV4-1 to TRBJ1-2, with TRBD1 matching over 8 bases. The CDR3 sequence is 17 residues long. V dropped 8 bases and J dropped 5; count of bases not matched to a gene: 19. Germline values: CDR1 MGHRA, CDR2 YSYEKL. CDR3 region: CASRNRWGQGADYGYTF. The DNA of the CDR3 is TGCGCCAGCCGGAACCGCTGGGGCCAGGGGGCAGATTATGGCTACACCTTC.

CDR3 sequence: CASARVGTDYGYTF. The CDR3 region has the DNA TGTGCCAGCGCCCGGGTGGGGACTGACTATGGCTACACCTTC. V and J are TRBV5-6 and TRBJ1-2; D perhaps matches TRBD1 (5 bases). Germline V gene sequence: CDR1 SGHDT, CDR2 YYEEEE. CDR3 length: 14 amino acids. The germline V and J ends were trimmed by 7 bases and 3 bases, with 16 bases remaining between them.

Only one count was recorded for this clone. V and J are TRBV18 and TRBJ1-4, with D unclear. V lost 3 bases and J 4 bases, leaving 12 bases between the germline ends. CDR1 and CDR2 (germline): KGHSH, LQKENI. The length of the CDR3 is 15 residues. In DNA, the CDR3 is TGTGCCAGCTCACCGAGACAAGATGATAATGAAAAACTGTTTTTT. Translated: CASSPRQDDNEKLFF.

V usage is TRBV5-1 and J usage is TRBJ2-5, with D possibly being TRBD2 (6 bases). Germline CDR1 is SGHRS and CDR2 is YFSETQ. Deletions cut 4 bases from V and 1 base from J, with 17 bases between. This CDR3 is built from 16 residues. CDR3 in amino acids: CASSPASDESQETQYF. CDR3 nucleotides: TGCGCCAGCAGCCCTGCTAGCGATGAGAGCCAAGAGACCCAGTACTTC.

Only one count was recorded for this clone. The J gene is TRBJ2-2, the V gene TRBV21-1; TRBD1 is taken as the D call from the table, unchecked against the DNA. TRBV21-1 is labeled a pseudogene. This CDR3 comprises 18 residues. The CDR3 loop is CASSKSCPGTKNTGELFF. The CDR3, as DNA: TGTGCCAGCAGCAAAAGTTGTCCAGGGACAAAAAACACCGGGGAGCTGTTTTTT.

The CDR3 DNA reads TGTGCCAGCAGCTTAGGCTCGGTACAAGAGACCCAGTACTTC. It encodes CASSLGSVQETQYF. The chain combines TRBV11-2 with TRBJ2-5; no reliable D call. Deletions cut 1 base from V and 2 bases from J, with 8 bases between. The CDR3 extends over 14 amino acids. Germline assignment: CDR1 SGHAT and CDR2 FQNNGV.

V usage is TRBV5-5 and J usage is TRBJ1-5; D not certain. The CDR3 contains 16 residues. CDR1 and CDR2 (germline): SGHKS, YYEKEE (reference sequence). The V gene lost 2 bases and the J gene lost 0 bases, with 12 bases spanning the gap. This CDR3 reads CASSFRESHSNQPQHF. DNA for the CDR3: TGTGCCAGCAGCTTTCGGGAGAGTCATAGCAATCAGCCCCAGCATTTT.

Turning to this clone: Germline is not matched at one junction end, which may reflect a read error. The V and J genes are TRBV6-1 and TRBJ2-2; D unclear. This CDR3 comprises 14 residues. From germline, CDR1 is MNHNS and CDR2 SASEGT. The DNA of the CDR3 is TGTGCAAGCAGGATGGGAAAGAACACCGGGGAGCTGTTTTTT. This gives the protein CASRMGKNTGELFF.

This sequence joins TRBV7-8 and TRBJ1-3, with no clear D. V was clipped by 4 bases and J by 0 bases, with 10 bases between them. Germline CDR1 and CDR2: SGHVS and FQNEAQ. This CDR3 is 15 amino acids long. CDR3 DNA: TGTGCCAGCAGCTGGGATGCAGGCTCTGGAAACACCATATATTTT. It specifies CASSWDAGSGNTIYF.

J is TRBJ1-6 and V is TRBV19, with D maybe TRBD1 (5 bases). Germline CDR1 and CDR2: LNHDA and SQIVND (reference sequence). The CDR3 covers 16 residues. Trimming shortened V by 5 bases and J by 10 bases, and 21 bases separated the two germline ends. The CDR3 bases are TGTGCCAGTAGTGTTCGGGACGCCCTACGAAGATCACCCCTCCACTTT. As protein: CASSVRDALRRSPLHF. Together with reference TRBV19 and TRBJ1-6, the CDR3 gives the full variable domain: DGGITQSPKYLFRKEGQNVTLSCEQNLNHDAMYWYRQDPGQGLRLIYYSQIVNDFQKGDIAEGYSVSREKKESFPLTVTSAQKNPTAFYLCASSVRDALRRSPLHFGNGTRLTVT.

The V call is TRBV11-2, the J call TRBJ2-1; D is perhaps TRBD2 (5 bases). The CDR3 contains 11 residues. The germline V and J ends were trimmed by 6 bases and 9 bases, with 9 bases remaining between them. The germline gives CDR1 SGHAT, CDR2 FQNNGV. The CDR3 spells CASREVLEQFF. The DNA for the CDR3 is TGTGCCAGCAGGGAGGTACTTGAGCAGTTCTTC.

The chain carries TRBV5-1 and TRBJ2-7, with 8 bases matching TRBD1. The CDR3 length is 14 residues. V was pared by 4 bases and J by 6 bases, with 9 bases of the junction left unmatched. Germline-derived CDR1 and CDR2 are SGHRS and YFSETQ. The CDR3 here is CASSQGQARREQYF. CDR3 in DNA: TGCGCCAGCAGCCAGGGACAGGCCCGACGCGAGCAGTACTTC.

The rearrangement links TRBV7-3 to TRBJ2-2, with D maybe TRBD2 (6 bases). Germline values: CDR1 SGHTA, CDR2 FQGTGA. CDR3 length: 14 residues. V was clipped by 5 bases and J by 6 bases, with 13 bases between them. The CDR3 protein is CASSPQSGAGELFF. CDR3 in DNA: TGTGCCAGCAGCCCCCAGTCGGGGGCCGGGGAGCTGTTTTTT.

V and J are TRBV19 and TRBJ1-6; the D is unclear. This CDR3 has 14 amino acids. The germline CDR1 and CDR2 sequences are LNHDA and SQIVND (reference sequence). V was cut by 2 bases and J by 10 bases, with 12 bases left in between. CDR3 bases: TGTGCCAGTAGTATAAGCAGGACGGAGTCACCCCTCCACTTT. It specifies CASSISRTESPLHF.

This chain links TRBV19 with TRBJ1-1, with D hard to call. CDR1 is LNHDA, CDR2 SQIVND, per germline (reference sequence). This CDR3 is 16 amino acids long. With 7 bases removed from V and 1 base from J, the gap between germline ends came to 19 bases. In DNA, the CDR3 is TGTGCCAGTACCCCCCGGATGAGGATCCCGAACACTGAAGCTTTCTTT. Residues: CASTPRMRIPNTEAFF.

The chain uses TRBV20-1 and TRBJ2-1; no reliable D call. Germline CDR1 and CDR2: DFQATT and SNEGSKA (reference sequence). V lost 0 bases and J 7 bases, leaving 4 bases between the germline ends. The CDR3 sequence is 11 residues long. The CDR3 reads CSARERNEQFF. The CDR3 DNA follows: TGCAGTGCTAGAGAGCGAAATGAGCAGTTCTTC.

The chain links TRBV6-5 to TRBJ2-4, with D perhaps TRBD1 (5 bases). The germline V gene encodes CDR1 MNHEY and CDR2 SVGAGI. The CDR3 consists of 16 residues. V shed 2 bases and J shed 12 bases, with 23 bases lying between them. For the CDR3, the DNA is TGTGCCAGCAGTTACGGGGCACCAGGAGACAATAAGGATCAGTACTTC. Translating gives CASSYGAPGDNKDQYF.

The chain has TRBV12-5 and TRBJ1-1; tentative D call: TRBD1 (6 bases). Trimming stripped 6 bases from V and 0 bases from J, with 14 bases between. The germline gives CDR1 LGHNT, CDR2 FRNRAP. The CDR3 has 15 amino acids. CDR3 protein: CASGKMGAVNTEAFF. The CDR3 DNA follows: TGTGCTAGTGGAAAAATGGGGGCAGTGAACACTGAAGCTTTCTTT.

This clone was counted between two and nine times. The V and J genes are TRBV18 and TRBJ1-5, with D uncertain. V gave up 3 bases and J gave up 0 bases, with 12 bases separating them. The CDR3 totals 16 residues. Germline loops: CDR1 KGHSH, CDR2 LQKENI. In DNA, the CDR3 is TGTGCCAGCTCACCTGCGGGCAGCAATAGCAATCAGCCCCAGCATTTT. Translated, it gives CASSPAGSNSNQPQHF.

The CDR3 nucleotides read TGTGCCAGCAATGGACTAGCGGGGAGCACAGATACGCAGTATTTT. Translated: CASNGLAGSTDTQYF. The rearrangement links TRBV2 to TRBJ2-3, with 12 bases fitting TRBD2. V lost 7 bases to trimming and J lost 0 bases; unmatched junction nucleotides: 2. The CDR3 contains 15 residues. The germline V gene encodes CDR1 SNHLY and CDR2 FYNNEI. Complete variable domain (other parts from reference TRBV2 and TRBJ2-3): EPEVTQTPSHQVTQMGQEVILRCVPISNHLYFYWYRQILGQKVEFLVSFYNNEISEKSEIFDDQFSVERPDGSNFTLKIRSTKLEDSAMYFCASNGLAGSTDTQYFGPGTRLTVL.

J is TRBJ2-7 and V is TRBV5-1; D possibly corresponds to TRBD1 (5 bases). The ends were cut back, 2 bases at V and 5 bases at J, with 14 bases in the middle. Germline V gene data show CDR1 as SGHRS and CDR2 as YFSETQ. The CDR3 spans 14 residues. For the CDR3, the DNA is TGCGCCAGCAGCTTAGGCAGGGAATTCGACGAGCAGTACTTC. Translated, it gives CASSLGREFDEQYF.

The J gene is TRBJ2-3, the V gene TRBV5-1, with D possibly being TRBD2 (6 bases). Germline-derived CDR1 and CDR2 are SGHRS and YFSETQ. The CDR3 length is 15 residues. V was trimmed by 0 bases and J by 2 bases, leaving 10 bases between them. CDR3 bases: TGCGCCAGCAGCTTGGAACTAGCCGTCACAGATACGCAGTATTTT. This codes for CASSLELAVTDTQYF.

V and J are TRBV7-9 and TRBJ1-6; 7 bases match TRBD1. Germline CDR1 reads SEHNR; CDR2 reads FQNEAQ (reference sequence). CDR3 length equals 15 residues. V was clipped by 4 bases and J by 7 bases; unmatched bases: 7. Here the CDR3 reads CASSSRQGTNSPLHF. CDR3 bases: TGTGCCAGCAGCTCCCGACAGGGTACGAATTCACCCCTCCACTTT.